This paragraph reports one T cell receptor (beta chain). The assay was immunoSEQ multiplex PCR, and TCRdb's table has in-frame clones only and misses some. There are roughly 100,000 clones in the sample; approximately 91% occur only once, and 4% to 4.5% lies in the top ten. This record comes from a study of blood T cell repertoires in COVID-19. The CDR3 length is 16 residues. CDR1 and CDR2 (germline): KGHDR, SFDVKD. J lost 5 bases, V lost 5 bases, and 13 bases had no gene match. Sequencing used peripheral blood. The V gene is TRBV24-1, the J gene TRBJ2-5, with 7 bases that match TRBD1. This TCR was recovered from a man younger than 35 with acute or convalescent COVID-19. CDR3 DNA: TGTGCCACCAGTGGCGGTGACAGGGATGGACGGGAGACCCAGTACTTC. Protein product: CATSGGDRDGRETQYF.